This TCR beta chain is drawn from a study of T-cell reconstitution after alpha-beta-depleted transplantation in children. Study observations and caveats: By about two months after transplant, alpha-beta T cells reportedly arose from several hundred graft clones that had expanded. The main origin of T-cell counts and diversity one year after transplant was newly produced T cells. Surviving recipient T cells and thymic progenitors accounted for the high day-60 TCRbeta diversity observed in some patients.

Germline V CDR1 and CDR2: DFQATT, SNEGSKA (reference sequence). Trimming took 7 bases from V and 0 from J; bases not matched to a gene: 22. The CDR3 extends over 19 amino acids. This clonotype was detected a few times. Its antigen is not known. Preparing the TCRbeta library involved the use of unique molecular identifiers. Each CDR3 protein gets one entry after TCRdb re-called the PCR reads with MiXCR. This sample has about 440,000 distinct CDR3 sequences; 43% occur once, and the top ten carry around a quarter. This clonotype was obtained from a girl under 10 years old with aplastic anemia, due to receive a stem cell transplant. The sequencing here drew on PBMCs, taken before TCRalphabeta/CD19-depleted stem cell transplant. The chain joins TRBV20-1 to TRBJ2-3; 7 bases fit TRBD2. CDR3 loop: CSVSGLAEPTLLSTDTQYF. The CDR3 DNA follows: TGCAGTGTCTCGGGCCTAGCGGAGCCCACTTTGCTTAGCACAGATACGCAGTATTTT.